This TCR beta chain was obtained from a study of T-cell memory formation after mild COVID-19. Study-level background: TCR clusters were largely donor specific. Study outcomes and limitations: The finding that pre-infection memory included some responding clones suggested that cross-reactive memory joined. Whether day 37 second-wave clones are SARS-CoV-2-specific was not confirmed.

Using its own MiXCR run on the 5' RACE reads, TCRdb lists one record per CDR3 protein. The repertoire holds 300,000 to 400,000 distinct CDR3 sequences, approximately 29% seen once, with approximately 15% in the top ten. This CDR3 has 12 residues. Germline V CDR1 and CDR2: SGDLS, YYNGEE. V was shortened by 4 bases and J by 9 bases, with 13 bases between the two germline ends. Concerning this clonotype itself: The antigen is undetermined.

The chain links TRBV9 to TRBJ1-2; D unresolved. The receptor's source is an adult woman who had mild COVID-19 (a few samples of this study predate the infection). Cell type and time point are not known. The sequenced sample was PBMCs or a T cell subset sorted from them (not recorded which). CDR3 in amino acids: CASSSYRESYTF. The DNA for the CDR3 is TGTGCCAGCAGCTCCTACAGAGAGAGCTACACCTTC.